The 19 T cell receptor beta chains below come from one sample, sequenced in a study of shared clonotypes between healthy human individuals. Method: immunoSEQ multiplex PCR; TCRdb's copy keeps in-frame clones and lacks some. This sample has just over 2,000,000 clones, with about 95% found just once. The sample taken for sequencing was naive CD4+ T cells sorted from blood. As to subset: CD45RA+ positively selected. Receptor source: a man in his late teens or twenties in good health.

In the case of this clone: Different DNA sequences within this sample yield the same CDR3. The chain couples TRBV5-1 to TRBJ2-7; D unresolved. CDR1 and CDR2 from the germline V gene are SGHRS and YFSETQ. CDR3 size: 12 residues. V was cut by 0 bases and J by 2 bases, with 3 bases left in between. In nucleotides, the CDR3 is TGCGCCAGCAGCTTGGAAACCTACGAGCAGTACTTC. This translates into CASSLETYEQYF.

V gene TRBV2 combines with J gene TRBJ1-2; TRBD1 agrees at 8 bases. V trimming: 0 bases; J trimming: 6 bases; junction bases outside the gene matches: 6. Germline CDR1 SNHLY, CDR2 FYNNEI. CDR3 size: 15 residues. This chain's CDR3 is CASSEAQGAYDGYTF. The CDR3, as DNA: TGTGCCAGCAGTGAAGCGCAGGGGGCGTATGATGGCTACACCTTC.

Notes on this clone: Other DNA sequences in this sample translate to the same CDR3. The chain recombines TRBV20-1 with TRBJ1-1; D remains unclear. The germline V gene has CDR1 DFQATT and CDR2 SNEGSKA (reference sequence). CDR3 length: 11 amino acids. Trimming stripped 1 base from V and 1 base from J, with 1 base between. The CDR3 DNA sequence: TGCAGTGCTAGAGGGAACACTGAAGCTTTCTTT. Amino acid sequence: CSARGNTEAFF.

V gene TRBV25-1 combines with J gene TRBJ2-1, with 7 bases lining up with TRBD1. The CDR3 has 17 residues. CDR1 MGHDK and CDR2 SYGVNS come from the germline V gene. With 5 bases clipped from V and 0 bases from J, the junction kept 10 bases outside the gene matches. This CDR3 is CASSQNRQGSSYNEQFF. The CDR3 bases are TGTGCCAGCAGTCAAAATCGACAGGGAAGCTCCTACAATGAGCAGTTCTTC. The full variable domain, with the rest looked up from reference TRBV25-1 and TRBJ2-1, is EADIYQTPRYLVIGTGKKITLECSQTMGHDKMYWYQQDPGMELHLIHYSYGVNSTEKGDLSSESTVSRIRTEHFPLTLESARPSHTSQYLCASSQNRQGSSYNEQFFGPGTRLTVL.

In regard to this clone: Relative to the germline gene, one junction end is altered; a read error may explain this. Other nucleotide sequences in the sample specify the same CDR3. The CDR3 region has the DNA TGCGCCTGGAGTGTACATTCCCCAGATACGCAGTATTTT. It is translated as CAWSVHSPDTQYF. The rearrangement uses TRBV30 and TRBJ2-3, with D unclear. The CDR3 has 13 amino acids. In germline, CDR1 is GTSNPN, CDR2 SVGIG (reference sequence).

This clone was seen a single time. A much larger clonotype is one base distant, so this may be a read error. This chain uses TRBV7-9 with TRBJ2-7; D call uncertain. CDR1 and CDR2 (germline): SEHNR, FQNEAQ (reference sequence). V was clipped by 5 bases and J by 6 bases, with 14 bases between them. The CDR3 spans 13 residues. CDR3 in DNA: TGTGCCAGCAGCCCGGTTGCCAGCTGCGAGCAGTACTTC. Translating gives CASSPVASCEQYF.

The chain employs TRBV20-1 and TRBJ2-3; TRBD2 might be the D (5 bases). V was trimmed by 4 bases and J by 10 bases, leaving 12 bases between them. The germline gives CDR1 DFQATT, CDR2 SNEGSKA (reference sequence). The CDR3 is made up of 11 amino acids. The CDR3 protein is CSAIPGVAQYF. The CDR3, as DNA: TGCAGTGCTATTCCCGGGGTGGCGCAGTATTTT.

The V call is TRBV5-1, the J call TRBJ2-7; D perhaps matches TRBD2 (5 bases). CDR3 length: 15 residues. The germline V gene encodes CDR1 SGHRS and CDR2 YFSETQ. V lost 0 bases and J lost 4, with 14 bases in between. The CDR3 DNA follows: TGCGCCAGCAGCTTGGCCAACGGGCTAGCTTACGAGCAGTACTTC. This sequence encodes CASSLANGLAYEQYF.

Concerning this clone: This could be a read error, since a much larger clone is one nucleotide away. This sample includes further DNA sequences coding for the same CDR3. V gene TRBV20-1 combines with J gene TRBJ2-5; D is unresolved. The germline V and J ends were trimmed by 4 bases and 2 bases, with 2 bases remaining between them. Germline V gives CDR1 DFQATT, CDR2 SNEGSKA (reference sequence). This CDR3 has 10 amino acids. In DNA, the CDR3 is TGCAGTGCTACACAAGAGACCCAGTACTTC. It is translated as CSATQETQYF.

The J gene is TRBJ2-1, the V gene TRBV4-1, with D maybe TRBD2 (6 bases). The CDR3 is made up of 17 amino acids. V lost 0 bases, J lost 1 base, and 13 bases lay in between. The germline CDR1 and CDR2 sequences are MGHRA and YSYEKL. The CDR3 DNA is TGCGCCAGCAGCCAAGACGGGCGGGGTAGTTCCTACAATGAGCAGTTCTTC. Translating it yields CASSQDGRGSSYNEQFF.

The chain joins TRBV5-6 to TRBJ2-7, with 9 bases that match TRBD1. CDR1 and CDR2 from the germline V gene are SGHDT and YYEEEE. The V gene end was trimmed by 3 bases and the J gene end by 0 bases; junction bases not matched to a gene: 13. The CDR3 loop spans 18 amino acids. CDR3 sequence reads: CASSSDRGVVGISYEQYF. The CDR3 nucleotides are TGTGCCAGCAGCTCGGACAGGGGAGTAGTAGGGATCTCCTACGAGCAGTACTTC.

The rearrangement joins TRBV9 to TRBJ2-1, with TRBD1 matching 8 bases. Trimming cost V 4 bases and J 4 bases; bases outside gene matches: 10. The CDR3 covers 16 residues. Germline loops: CDR1 SGDLS, CDR2 YYNGEE. As DNA, the CDR3 is TGTGCCAGCAGCCCCCGAGGGACAGGCTCATACAATGAGCAGTTCTTC. It is translated as CASSPRGTGSYNEQFF.

This sequence joins TRBV6-1 and TRBJ2-2; TRBD1 matches 7 bases. Germline-derived CDR1 and CDR2 are MNHNS and SASEGT. V lost 6 bases, J lost 5 bases, and 3 bases stayed unmatched. The CDR3 totals 13 residues. The CDR3 nucleotides read TGTGCCAGCAGGGGACAGCCGACCGGGGAGCTGTTTTTT. As protein: CASRGQPTGELFF.

This chain connects TRBV10-3 to TRBJ2-2, with D perhaps being TRBD1 or TRBD2 (5 bases each). The CDR3 contains 14 residues. In germline, CDR1 is ENHRY, CDR2 SYGVKD. Deletions cut 6 bases from V and 6 bases from J, with 14 bases between. The CDR3 protein is CAIRAGSGPGELFF. The CDR3 DNA sequence: TGTGCCATCAGAGCAGGATCGGGGCCCGGGGAGCTGTTTTTT.

V gene TRBV11-3 combines with J gene TRBJ2-7, with D possibly being TRBD2 (5 bases). CDR1 is SGHNT, CDR2 YENEEA, per germline. Trimming took off 0 bases at V and 6 bases at J, with 12 bases between the two ends. The CDR3 consists of 14 residues. CDR3: CASSLDSSGIEQYF. As DNA, the CDR3 is TGTGCCAGCAGCTTAGATTCGTCCGGGATCGAGCAGTACTTC.

This sequence joins TRBV7-2 and TRBJ1-2; D remains ambiguous. The germline gives CDR1 SGHTA, CDR2 FQGNSA. Trimming took off 5 bases at V and 0 bases at J, with 13 bases between the two ends. There are 15 residues in the CDR3. CDR3 nucleotide sequence: TGTGCCAGCAGCCCAACCGCAGGACCTAACTATGGCTACACCTTC. It specifies CASSPTAGPNYGYTF.

This clone showed up just once. The chain couples TRBV7-9 to TRBJ2-7, with 10 bases aligning to TRBD1. This CDR3 contains 15 residues. Germline-derived CDR1 and CDR2 are SEHNR and FQNEAQ (reference sequence). With V trimmed by 5 bases and J by 7 bases, 11 bases remained unmatched. The CDR3 protein is CASSRLGTGDREQYF. The CDR3 nucleotides read TGTGCCAGCAGCCGCCTCGGGACAGGGGACCGAGAGCAGTACTTC.

About this clone itself: Other DNA sequences in this specimen translate into the identical CDR3. The chain is built from TRBV9 and TRBJ2-5; D is possibly TRBD2 (5 bases). V was trimmed by 3 bases and J by 5 bases, leaving 11 bases between them. This CDR3 has 13 amino acids. Germline V CDR1 and CDR2: SGDLS, YYNGEE. In DNA, the CDR3 is TGTGCCAGCAGCGCCGATCCGGGGGAGACCCAGTACTTC. Protein: CASSADPGETQYF.

The genes are TRBV6-5 and TRBJ1-2; 8 bases are shared with TRBD1. Germline CDR1 and CDR2: MNHEY and SVGAGI. The CDR3 spans 14 residues. Unmatched junction bases numbered 7, after V lost 5 bases and J lost 5 bases. The CDR3 region is CASSLGGQAYGYTF. The DNA of the CDR3 is TGTGCCAGCAGTCTAGGGGGACAGGCTTATGGCTACACCTTC.